One sample yielded the 18 T cell receptor beta chains listed below, sequenced in a study of CD8 T cells in Susac syndrome. Random hexamers were used to reverse transcribe roughly 0.45 to 1 ug of RNA. Using its own MiXCR run on the immunoSEQ multiplex PCR reads, TCRdb lists one record per CDR3 protein. The table has tens of thousands of distinct CDR3 sequences, 95% to 97% seen once. Sequencing was carried out using CD8+ T cells from PBMCs. The source of these receptors is a human donor with Susac syndrome.

V gene TRBV7-9 combines with J gene TRBJ1-5, with D unclear. Germline-derived CDR1 and CDR2 are SEHNR and FQNEAQ (reference sequence). V shed 6 bases and J shed 1 base, with 4 bases lying between them. The CDR3 totals 12 residues. The chain's CDR3 is CASSGSNQPQHF. The CDR3, as DNA: TGTGCCAGCAGTGGAAGCAATCAGCCCCAGCATTTT.

This clonotype is a singleton in its sample. The chain links TRBV2 to TRBJ1-1; D uncertain. The germline V gene has CDR1 SNHLY and CDR2 FYNNEI. V lost 8 bases to trimming and J lost 1 base, with 14 bases between them. The CDR3 spans 14 residues. CDR3 in amino acids: CASSPGRTNTEAFF. In DNA, the CDR3 is TGTGCCAGCTCCCCTGGGAGAACGAACACTGAAGCTTTCTTT.

The genes are TRBV9 and TRBJ1-1, with unresolved D. Germline lookup yields CDR1 SGDLS and CDR2 YYNGEE. V lost 2 bases and J 0 bases, leaving 5 bases between the germline ends. CDR3 size: 13 residues. The CDR3 sequence: CASSVQVNTEAFF. In nucleotides, the CDR3 is TGTGCCAGCAGCGTCCAAGTGAACACTGAAGCTTTCTTT.

The chain joins TRBV4-3 to TRBJ2-1; 7 bases agree with TRBD1. Germline CDR1 LGHNA, CDR2 YSLEER. The CDR3 runs to 15 residues. The V and J ends lost 1 base and 3 bases, in that order; junction bases with no gene match: 3. DNA of the CDR3: TGCGCCAGCAGCCAAGTCTGGGACAGCTACAATGAGCAGTTCTTC. Protein product: CASSQVWDSYNEQFF.

This chain joins TRBV20-1 and TRBJ1-2; the match to TRBD1 covers 11 bases. V was clipped by 0 bases and J by 7 bases; unmatched bases: 7. The CDR3 consists of 15 residues. Germline V gene data show CDR1 as DFQATT and CDR2 as SNEGSKA (reference sequence). The CDR3 loop is CSARDDWDRGTGYTF. The DNA for the CDR3 is TGCAGTGCTAGAGATGATTGGGACAGGGGGACTGGCTACACCTTC.

This clonotype was seen only once. The chain combines TRBV9 with TRBJ2-1; D not resolved. The length of the CDR3 is 14 residues. Germline V gene data show CDR1 as SGDLS and CDR2 as YYNGEE. Trimming stripped 0 bases from V and 6 bases from J, with 10 bases between. CDR3 protein: CASSVGVLTNEQFF. The DNA of the CDR3 is TGTGCCAGCAGCGTAGGGGTACTAACCAATGAGCAGTTCTTC.

The rearrangement uses TRBV6-2 or TRBV6-3 and TRBJ2-5; 13 nucleotides match TRBD2. Germline CDR1 MNHEY, CDR2 SVGEGT. The CDR3 totals 17 residues. V lost 4 bases to trimming and J lost 4 bases; unmatched junction nucleotides: 9. CDR3 protein: CASSSLRLAGGPETQYF. The CDR3, as DNA: TGTGCCAGCAGTTCGTTGAGACTAGCGGGGGGCCCAGAGACCCAGTACTTC.

The chain uses TRBV27 and TRBJ1-1; D may be TRBD1 (5 bases). Germline CDR1 is MNHEY and CDR2 is SMNVEV (reference sequence). There are 14 residues in the CDR3. The ends were cut back, 2 bases at V and 7 bases at J, with 14 bases in the middle. The CDR3 here is CASSLAVMGDEAFF. Written as DNA, the CDR3 is TGTGCCAGCAGTTTAGCAGTGATGGGGGATGAAGCTTTCTTT.

The chain has TRBV4-1 and TRBJ1-3; 7 positions agree with TRBD1. The V and J ends lost 6 bases and 3 bases, in that order; junction bases with no gene match: 8. CDR1 is MGHRA and CDR2 is YSYEKL in the germline V gene. This CDR3 has 15 residues. DNA of the CDR3: TGCGCCAGCAGTGGAAGACAGGGCAGTGGAAACACCATATATTTT. Protein: CASSGRQGSGNTIYF.

This chain connects TRBV5-1 to TRBJ2-1; 11 bases are shared with TRBD2. The V gene end was trimmed by 4 bases and the J gene end by 15 bases; junction bases not matched to a gene: 15. The CDR3 covers 15 residues. CDR1 is SGHRS, CDR2 YFSETQ, per germline. In DNA, the CDR3 is TGCGCCAGCAGCACGACTCGGGCTAGCGGGGGGCCACGGTTCTTC. Amino acids: CASSTTRASGGPRFF.

The V call is TRBV20-1, the J call TRBJ2-3, with unresolved D. The CDR3 contains 13 residues. Looked up from germline, CDR1 is DFQATT and CDR2 is SNEGSKA (reference sequence). Trimming left V 2 bases short and J 0 bases short, with 6 bases between. The CDR3 here is CSARTASTDTQYF. In DNA, the CDR3 is TGCAGTGCTAGAACGGCTAGCACAGATACGCAGTATTTT.

The V call is TRBV16, the J call TRBJ1-4; no reliable D call. V was cut by 3 bases and J by 4 bases, with 12 bases left in between. The CDR3 totals 15 residues. The V gene's germline CDR1 is KGHSY and CDR2 FQNENV. The CDR3 nucleotides read TGTGCCAGCAGCCAGCCCCGACCCGATAATGAAAAACTGTTTTTT. This translates into CASSQPRPDNEKLFF.

This clonotype has a single count. The chain has TRBV15 and TRBJ2-3; TRBD2 is a possible D gene (6 bases). The CDR3 contains 12 residues. V was clipped by 5 bases and J by 6 bases, with 9 bases between them. Per germline, CDR1 LNHNV and CDR2 YYDKDF (reference sequence). The CDR3 nucleotides are TGTGCCACCAGCGGGGGGTTCGATACGCAGTATTTT. Its translation: CATSGGFDTQYF.

V and J are TRBV7-9 and TRBJ2-5, with 7 bases identical to TRBD2. Germline V gene lookup returns CDR1 SEHNR and CDR2 FQNEAQ (reference sequence). This CDR3 comprises 16 residues. After removal of 5 bases from V and 0 bases from J, the junction contained 9 bases not matched to a gene. The CDR3 sequence: CASSPGGAGNQETQYF. The CDR3 DNA sequence: TGTGCCAGCAGCCCCGGGGGAGCGGGGAACCAAGAGACCCAGTACTTC.

The V gene is TRBV30, the J gene TRBJ1-2; 9 nucleotides line up with TRBD1. V lost 1 base to trimming and J lost 5 bases; unmatched junction nucleotides: 8. The CDR3 is 15 residues long. Germline CDR1 and CDR2: GTSNPN and SVGIG (reference sequence). CDR3 DNA sequence: TGTGCCTGGAGTGAGACAGGGGGTCGCCCATATGGCTACACCTTC. Translating it yields CAWSETGGRPYGYTF.

The rearrangement links TRBV19 to TRBJ2-4, with 8 positions matching TRBD2. Germline trimming cut 4 bases from V and 1 base from J; bases unmatched to any gene: 6. CDR1 LNHDA and CDR2 SQIVND come from the germline V gene (reference sequence). This CDR3 has 16 residues. The CDR3 here is CASSTSGGAAKNIQYF. The CDR3 coding sequence is TGTGCCAGTAGTACGAGCGGGGGTGCTGCCAAAAACATTCAGTACTTC.

This clonotype has just one count. The chain carries TRBV11-2 and TRBJ2-3; D uncertain. There are 12 residues in the CDR3. Trimming took 4 bases from V and 1 from J, leaving 3 bases between them. CDR1 and CDR2 (germline): SGHAT, FQNNGV. CDR3: CASSSGTDTQYF. The CDR3 DNA sequence: TGTGCCAGCAGCTCCGGCACAGATACGCAGTATTTT.

J is TRBJ1-4 and V is TRBV27; a weak D match, TRBD1 (6 bases). V was trimmed by 3 bases and J by 3 bases, leaving 11 bases between them. CDR3 length equals 15 residues. CDR1 and CDR2 (germline): MNHEY, SMNVEV (reference sequence). This CDR3 is CASSLNRDANEKLFF. The CDR3 DNA reads TGTGCCAGCAGTTTGAACAGGGACGCTAATGAAAAACTGTTTTTT.